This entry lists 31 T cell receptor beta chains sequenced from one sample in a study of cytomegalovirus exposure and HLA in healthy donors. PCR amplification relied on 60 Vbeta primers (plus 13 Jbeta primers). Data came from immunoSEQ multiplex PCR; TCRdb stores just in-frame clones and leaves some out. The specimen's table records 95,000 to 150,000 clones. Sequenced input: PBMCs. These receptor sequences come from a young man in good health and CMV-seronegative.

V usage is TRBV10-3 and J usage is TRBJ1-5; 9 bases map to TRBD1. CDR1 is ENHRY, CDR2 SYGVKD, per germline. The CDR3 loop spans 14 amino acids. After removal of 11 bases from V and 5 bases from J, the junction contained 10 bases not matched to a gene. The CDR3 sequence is CAARGGQGDQPQHF. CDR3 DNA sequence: TGTGCCGCCCGAGGGGGACAGGGAGATCAGCCCCAGCATTTT.

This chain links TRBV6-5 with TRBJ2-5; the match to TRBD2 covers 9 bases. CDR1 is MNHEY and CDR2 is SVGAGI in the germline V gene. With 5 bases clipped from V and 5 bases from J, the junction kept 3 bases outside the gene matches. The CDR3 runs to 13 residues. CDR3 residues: CASSQGTSETQYF. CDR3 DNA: TGTGCCAGCAGTCAAGGGACTAGCGAGACCCAGTACTTC.

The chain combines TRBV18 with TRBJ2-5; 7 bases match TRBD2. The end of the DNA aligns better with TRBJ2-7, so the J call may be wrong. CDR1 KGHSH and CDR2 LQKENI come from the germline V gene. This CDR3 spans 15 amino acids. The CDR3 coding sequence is TGTGCCAGCTCACCACTTACCGGGGGGACCTACGAGCAGTACTTC. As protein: CASSPLTGGTYEQYF.

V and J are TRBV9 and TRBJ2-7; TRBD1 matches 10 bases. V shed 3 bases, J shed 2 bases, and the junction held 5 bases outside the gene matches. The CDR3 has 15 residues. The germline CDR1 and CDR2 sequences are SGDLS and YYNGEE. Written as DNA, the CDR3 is TGTGCCAGCAGCGGGGAGGGACAGGGGACCTACGAGCAGTACTTC. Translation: CASSGEGQGTYEQYF.

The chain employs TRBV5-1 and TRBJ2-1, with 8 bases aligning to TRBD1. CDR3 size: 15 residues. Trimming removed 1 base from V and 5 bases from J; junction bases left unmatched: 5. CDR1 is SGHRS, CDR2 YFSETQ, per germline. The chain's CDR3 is CASSLLRTGHNEQFF. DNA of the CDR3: TGCGCCAGCAGCTTGTTGCGGACAGGGCACAATGAGCAGTTCTTC.

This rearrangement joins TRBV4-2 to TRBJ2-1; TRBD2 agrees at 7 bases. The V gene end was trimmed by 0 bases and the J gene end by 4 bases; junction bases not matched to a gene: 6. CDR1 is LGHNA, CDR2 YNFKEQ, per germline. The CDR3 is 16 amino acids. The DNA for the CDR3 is TGTGCCAGCAGCCAAGAATTTAGCGGGCCATACAATGAGCAGTTCTTC. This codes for CASSQEFSGPYNEQFF.

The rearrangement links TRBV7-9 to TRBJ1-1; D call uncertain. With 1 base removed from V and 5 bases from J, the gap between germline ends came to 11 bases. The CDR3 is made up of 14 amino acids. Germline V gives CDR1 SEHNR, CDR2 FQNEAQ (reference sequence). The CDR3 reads CASSLGGEWTEAFF. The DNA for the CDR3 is TGTGCCAGCAGCTTAGGGGGAGAGTGGACTGAAGCTTTCTTT.

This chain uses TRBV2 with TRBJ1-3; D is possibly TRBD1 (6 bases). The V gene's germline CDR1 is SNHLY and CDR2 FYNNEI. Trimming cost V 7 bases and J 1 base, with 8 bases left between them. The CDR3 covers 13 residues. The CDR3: CASKGESGNTIYF. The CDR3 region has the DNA TGTGCCAGCAAGGGGGAGTCTGGAAACACCATATATTTT.

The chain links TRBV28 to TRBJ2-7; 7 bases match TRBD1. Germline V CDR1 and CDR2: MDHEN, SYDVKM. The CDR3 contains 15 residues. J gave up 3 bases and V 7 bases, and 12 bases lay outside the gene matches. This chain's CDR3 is CASMTGQTSGYEQYF. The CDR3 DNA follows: TGTGCCAGCATGACGGGACAGACCTCAGGCTACGAGCAGTACTTC.

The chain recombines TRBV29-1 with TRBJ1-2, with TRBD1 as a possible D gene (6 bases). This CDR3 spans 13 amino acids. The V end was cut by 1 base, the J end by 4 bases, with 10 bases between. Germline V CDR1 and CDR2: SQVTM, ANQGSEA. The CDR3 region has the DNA TGCAGCGTTGAAGGGGGGCCCGTCTATGGCTACACCTTC. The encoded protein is CSVEGGPVYGYTF.

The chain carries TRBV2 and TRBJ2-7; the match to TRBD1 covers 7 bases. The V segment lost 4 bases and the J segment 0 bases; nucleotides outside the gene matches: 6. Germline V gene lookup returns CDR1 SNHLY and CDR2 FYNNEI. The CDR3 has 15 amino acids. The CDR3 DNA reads TGTGCCAGCAGTGTGGTAGGGGGCTACTCCTACGAGCAGTACTTC. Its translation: CASSVVGGYSYEQYF.

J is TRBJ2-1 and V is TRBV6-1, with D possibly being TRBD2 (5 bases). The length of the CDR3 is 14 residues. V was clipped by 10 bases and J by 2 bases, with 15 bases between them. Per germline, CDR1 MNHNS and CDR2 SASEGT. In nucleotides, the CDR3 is TGTGCCACCTCCGGGAAAACAACCTACAATGAGCAGTTCTTC. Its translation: CATSGKTTYNEQFF.

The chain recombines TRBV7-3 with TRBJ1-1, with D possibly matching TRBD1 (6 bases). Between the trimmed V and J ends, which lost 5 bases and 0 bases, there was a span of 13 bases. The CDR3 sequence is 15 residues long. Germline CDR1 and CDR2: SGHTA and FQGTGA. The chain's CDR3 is CASSPAGQLNTEAFF. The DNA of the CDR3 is TGTGCCAGCAGCCCAGCTGGACAGCTGAACACTGAAGCTTTCTTT.

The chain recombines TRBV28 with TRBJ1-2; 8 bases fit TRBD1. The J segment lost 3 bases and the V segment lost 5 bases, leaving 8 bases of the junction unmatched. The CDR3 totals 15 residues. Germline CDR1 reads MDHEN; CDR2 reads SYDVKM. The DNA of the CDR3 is TGTGCCAGCAGTCCGCGGGACAGGCGATACTATGGCTACACCTTC. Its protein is CASSPRDRRYYGYTF.

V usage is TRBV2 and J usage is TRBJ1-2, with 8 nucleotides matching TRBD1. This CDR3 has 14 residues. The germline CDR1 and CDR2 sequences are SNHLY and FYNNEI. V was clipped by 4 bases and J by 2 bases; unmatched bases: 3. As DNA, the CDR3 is TGTGCCAGCAGTGGGGACAGGCCAAACTATGGCTACACCTTC. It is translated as CASSGDRPNYGYTF.

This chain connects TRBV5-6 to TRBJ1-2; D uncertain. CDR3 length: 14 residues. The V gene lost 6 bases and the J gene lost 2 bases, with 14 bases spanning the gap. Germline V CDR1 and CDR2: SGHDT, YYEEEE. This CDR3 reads CASTPTMVNYGYTF. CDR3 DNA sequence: TGTGCCAGCACTCCTACGATGGTCAACTATGGCTACACCTTC.

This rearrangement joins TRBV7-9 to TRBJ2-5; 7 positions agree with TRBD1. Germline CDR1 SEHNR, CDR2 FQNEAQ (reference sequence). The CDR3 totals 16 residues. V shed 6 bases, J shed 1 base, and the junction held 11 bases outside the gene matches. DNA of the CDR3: TGTGCCAGCAGTTCGAACACCAGGGGGTTCCAAGAGACCCAGTACTTC. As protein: CASSSNTRGFQETQYF.

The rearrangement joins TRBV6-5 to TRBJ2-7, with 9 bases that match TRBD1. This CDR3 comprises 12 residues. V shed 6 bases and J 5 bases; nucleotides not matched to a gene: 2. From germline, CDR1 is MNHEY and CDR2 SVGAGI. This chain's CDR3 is CASRNRGHEQYF. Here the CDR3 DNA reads TGTGCCAGCAGAAACAGGGGGCACGAGCAGTACTTC.

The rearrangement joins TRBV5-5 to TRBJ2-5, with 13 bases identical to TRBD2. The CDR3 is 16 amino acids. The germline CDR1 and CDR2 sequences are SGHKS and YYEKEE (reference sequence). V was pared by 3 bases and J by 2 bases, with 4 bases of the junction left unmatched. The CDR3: CASSSGTSGAQETQYF. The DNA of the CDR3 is TGTGCCAGCAGCTCAGGGACTAGCGGGGCGCAAGAGACCCAGTACTTC.

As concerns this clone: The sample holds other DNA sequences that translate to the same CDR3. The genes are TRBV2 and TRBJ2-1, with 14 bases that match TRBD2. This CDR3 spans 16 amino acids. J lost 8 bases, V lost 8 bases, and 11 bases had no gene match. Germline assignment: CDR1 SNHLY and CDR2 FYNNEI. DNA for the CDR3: TGTGCCAGCCTTGAGACTAGCGGGGGGGCCCTCGATGAGCAGTTCTTC. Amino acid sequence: CASLETSGGALDEQFF. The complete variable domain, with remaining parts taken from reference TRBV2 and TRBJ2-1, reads EPEVTQTPSHQVTQMGQEVILRCVPISNHLYFYWYRQILGQKVEFLVSFYNNEISEKSEIFDDQFSVERPDGSNFTLKIRSTKLEDSAMYFCASLETSGGALDEQFFGPGTRLTVL.

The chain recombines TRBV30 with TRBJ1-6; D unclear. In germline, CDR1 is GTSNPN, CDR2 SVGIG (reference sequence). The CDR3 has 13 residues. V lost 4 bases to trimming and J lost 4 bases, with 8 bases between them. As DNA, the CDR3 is TGTGCCTGGATTGCCAGTTATAATTCACCCCTCCACTTT. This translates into CAWIASYNSPLHF.

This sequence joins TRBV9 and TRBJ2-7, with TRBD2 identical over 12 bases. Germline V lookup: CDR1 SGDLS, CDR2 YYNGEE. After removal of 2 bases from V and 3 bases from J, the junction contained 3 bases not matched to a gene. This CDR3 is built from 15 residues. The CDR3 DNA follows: TGTGCCAGCAGCGTTGGACTAGCGGGACTCTACGAGCAGTACTTC. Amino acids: CASSVGLAGLYEQYF.

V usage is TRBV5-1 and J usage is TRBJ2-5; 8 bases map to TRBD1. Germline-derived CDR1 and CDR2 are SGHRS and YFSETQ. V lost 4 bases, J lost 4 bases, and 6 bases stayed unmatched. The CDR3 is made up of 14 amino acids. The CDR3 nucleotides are TGCGCCAGCAGCCTAGGCAGGGGGCGAGAGACCCAGTACTTC. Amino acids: CASSLGRGRETQYF.

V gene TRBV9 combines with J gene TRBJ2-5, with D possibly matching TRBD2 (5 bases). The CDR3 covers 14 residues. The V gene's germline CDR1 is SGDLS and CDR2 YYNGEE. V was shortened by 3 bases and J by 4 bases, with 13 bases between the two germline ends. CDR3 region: CASSAHGRGETQYF. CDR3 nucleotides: TGTGCCAGCAGCGCTCACGGACGGGGAGAGACCCAGTACTTC.

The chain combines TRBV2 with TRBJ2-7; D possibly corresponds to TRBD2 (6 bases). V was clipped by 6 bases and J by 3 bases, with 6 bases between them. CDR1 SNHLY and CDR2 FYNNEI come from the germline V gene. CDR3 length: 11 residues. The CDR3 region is CASSGGYEQYF. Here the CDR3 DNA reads TGTGCCAGCAGCGGGGGCTACGAGCAGTACTTC.

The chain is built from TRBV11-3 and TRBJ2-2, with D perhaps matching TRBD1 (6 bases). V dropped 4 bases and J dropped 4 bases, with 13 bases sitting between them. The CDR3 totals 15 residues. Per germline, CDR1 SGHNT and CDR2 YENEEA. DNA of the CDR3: TGTGCCAGCAGCTCGGGCAGGGGATCCACCGGGGAGCTGTTTTTT. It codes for CASSSGRGSTGELFF.

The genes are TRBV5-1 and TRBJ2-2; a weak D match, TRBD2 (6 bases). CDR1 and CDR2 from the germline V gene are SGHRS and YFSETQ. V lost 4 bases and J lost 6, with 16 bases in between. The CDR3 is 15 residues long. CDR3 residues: CASSLAGTLAGELFF. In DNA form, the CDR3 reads TGCGCCAGCAGCCTAGCCGGGACTCTGGCCGGGGAGCTGTTTTTT.

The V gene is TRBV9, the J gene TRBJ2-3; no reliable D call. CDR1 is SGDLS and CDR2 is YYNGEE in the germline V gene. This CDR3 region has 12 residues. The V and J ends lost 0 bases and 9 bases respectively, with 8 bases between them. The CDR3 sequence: CASSVVDSTQYF. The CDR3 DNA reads TGTGCCAGCAGCGTAGTTGATAGCACGCAGTATTTT.

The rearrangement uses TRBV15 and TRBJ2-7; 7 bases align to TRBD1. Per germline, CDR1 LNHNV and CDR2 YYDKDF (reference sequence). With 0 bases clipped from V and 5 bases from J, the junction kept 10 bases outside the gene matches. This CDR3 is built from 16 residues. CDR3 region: CATSRDDGQGENEQYF. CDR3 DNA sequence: TGTGCCACCAGCAGAGATGACGGGCAGGGGGAGAACGAGCAGTACTTC.

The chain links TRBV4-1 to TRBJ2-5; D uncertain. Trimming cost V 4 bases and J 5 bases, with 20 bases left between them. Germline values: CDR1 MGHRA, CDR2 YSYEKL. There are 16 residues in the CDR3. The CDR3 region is CASSPIQRHVRETQYF. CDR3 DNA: TGCGCCAGCAGCCCTATCCAAAGACACGTCCGGGAGACCCAGTACTTC.

In DNA, the CDR3 is TGTGCCAGCAGGGGGACAGGGGGTACTGGGGCCAACGTCCTGACTTTC. This sequence encodes CASRGTGGTGANVLTF. This rearrangement joins TRBV28 to TRBJ2-6; 11 bases map to TRBD1. Germline-derived CDR1 and CDR2 are MDHEN and SYDVKM. This CDR3 is 16 amino acids long. Germline trimming cut 6 bases from V and 2 bases from J; bases unmatched to any gene: 3.